One sample yielded the 30 T cell receptor beta chains listed below, sequenced in a study of control samples from healthy donors and cancer patients. The assay was immunoSEQ multiplex PCR, and TCRdb's table has in-frame clones only and misses some. The profile covers under 150,000 clones, with just under 95% appearing a single time and approximately 10% taken by the ten largest. The sample comprised blood. The receptors stem from a man younger than 45 in good health.

The V call is TRBV9, the J call TRBJ1-3, with 10 bases matching TRBD1. The CDR3 runs 15 residues. Unmatched junction bases numbered 0, after V lost 2 bases and J lost 1 base. Germline-derived CDR1 and CDR2 are SGDLS and YYNGEE. DNA of the CDR3: TGTGCCAGCAGCGTGGGACAGGGGTCTGGAAACACCATATATTTT. It specifies CASSVGQGSGNTIYF.

The rearrangement joins TRBV5-1 to TRBJ2-7; 9 bases align to TRBD1. V was clipped by 3 bases and J by 7 bases; unmatched bases: 8. This CDR3 is 14 amino acids long. Germline lookup yields CDR1 SGHRS and CDR2 YFSETQ. The CDR3 spells CASSSGQGSREQYF. CDR3 sequence (DNA): TGCGCCAGCAGCTCCGGACAGGGGAGTAGGGAGCAGTACTTC.

The chain is built from TRBV2 and TRBJ2-1, with 7 bases fitting TRBD1. The CDR3 has 13 amino acids. Germline assignment: CDR1 SNHLY and CDR2 FYNNEI. Trimming at V came to 8 bases and at J to 6 bases, leaving 7 bases not matched to a gene. This CDR3 is CASRRDSSNEQFF. In DNA, the CDR3 is TGTGCCAGCCGTAGGGACAGTAGCAATGAGCAGTTCTTC.

The rearrangement links TRBV2 to TRBJ2-7; D remains unclear. This CDR3 contains 13 residues. Looked up from germline, CDR1 is SNHLY and CDR2 is FYNNEI. V shed 2 bases and J shed 5 bases, with 10 bases lying between them. In nucleotides, the CDR3 is TGTGCCAGCAGTGAAAGACATCCCCACGAGCAGTACTTC. The encoded protein is CASSERHPHEQYF.

The chain employs TRBV5-4 and TRBJ2-6; D remains ambiguous. Germline loops: CDR1 SGHNT, CDR2 YYREEE (reference sequence). Trimming left V 1 base short and J 6 bases short, with 8 bases between. CDR3 length equals 14 residues. The CDR3 loop reads CASSLNFEANVLTF. CDR3 DNA sequence: TGTGCCAGCAGCTTGAATTTTGAGGCCAACGTCCTGACTTTC. The whole variable domain, remainder taken from reference TRBV5-4 and TRBJ2-6, is ETGVTQSPTHLIKTRGQQVTLRCSSQSGHNTVSWYQQALGQGPQFIFQYYREEENGRGNFPPRFSGLQFPNYSSELNVNALELDDSALYLCASSLNFEANVLTFGAGSRLTVL.

This clone has just a few counts. The J gene is TRBJ2-5, the V gene TRBV21-1; the table's D call of TRBD1 was not tested on the DNA. TRBV21-1 is a known pseudogene. This CDR3 comprises 15 residues. The CDR3 sequence is CASSKGDRYQETQYF. For the CDR3, the DNA is TGTGCCAGCAGCAAAGGGGACAGGTACCAAGAGACCCAGTACTTC.

This chain links TRBV29-1 with TRBJ1-1, with D tentatively TRBD1 (5 bases). The CDR3 extends over 12 amino acids. The ends were cut back, 5 bases at V and 6 bases at J, with 13 bases in the middle. CDR1 is SQVTM and CDR2 is ANQGSEA in the germline V gene. CDR3 in DNA: TGCAGCGTTTCCGACAGCGGTCCTGAAGCTTTCTTT. This encodes CSVSDSGPEAFF.

V gene TRBV2 combines with J gene TRBJ2-7; 12 bases fit TRBD2. CDR3 length: 17 amino acids. Germline V gives CDR1 SNHLY, CDR2 FYNNEI. With 3 bases clipped from V and 4 bases from J, the junction kept 10 bases outside the gene matches. As DNA, the CDR3 is TGTGCCAGCAGTGATGGACGACTAGCGGGAGATCGATACGAGCAGTACTTC. Its translation: CASSDGRLAGDRYEQYF.

The chain combines TRBV5-4 with TRBJ2-2; perhaps TRBD2 as D (5 bases). This CDR3 region has 15 residues. The V and J ends lost 4 bases and 3 bases respectively, with 13 bases between them. CDR1 SGHNT and CDR2 YYREEE come from the germline V gene (reference sequence). CDR3 nucleotide sequence: TGTGCCAGCAGCGCCGCGGACTTAGACACCGGGGAGCTGTTTTTT. Translated, it gives CASSAADLDTGELFF.

The chain uses TRBV6-2 or TRBV6-3 and TRBJ1-4; D may be TRBD1 (5 bases). V lost 2 bases and J 8 bases, leaving 12 bases between the germline ends. Per the germline V gene, CDR1 is MNHEY and CDR2 is SVGEGT. CDR3 length: 14 amino acids. The CDR3 is CASSYTVEGEKLFF. In DNA form, the CDR3 reads TGTGCCAGCAGTTACACCGTTGAGGGGGAAAAACTGTTTTTT.

The J gene is TRBJ1-5, the V gene TRBV27; the D gene is possibly TRBD1 (6 bases). The CDR3 extends over 17 amino acids. Looked up from germline, CDR1 is MNHEY and CDR2 is SMNVEV (reference sequence). V dropped 1 base and J dropped 0 bases, with 13 bases sitting between them. The CDR3 loop reads CASSLYHPGVSNQPQHF. CDR3 nucleotides: TGTGCCAGCAGTTTATATCATCCAGGGGTTAGCAATCAGCCCCAGCATTTT.

The chain links TRBV5-4 to TRBJ2-2; 11 bases align to TRBD2. V lost 4 bases, J lost 7 bases, and 9 bases stayed unmatched. The CDR3 contains 16 residues. CDR1 is SGHNT and CDR2 is YYREEE in the germline V gene (reference sequence). The CDR3 here is CASSRETSGIGGELFF. The CDR3 nucleotides are TGTGCCAGCAGCCGTGAGACTAGCGGGATTGGCGGGGAGCTGTTTTTT.

As concerns this clone: This sample includes further DNA sequences coding for the same CDR3. The rearrangement uses TRBV7-9 and TRBJ2-1; a possible D gene is TRBD1 (6 bases). V lost 0 bases and J lost 5, with 8 bases in between. The CDR3 extends over 14 amino acids. Per germline, CDR1 SEHNR and CDR2 FQNEAQ (reference sequence). CDR3 DNA sequence: TGTGCCAGCAGCTTAGCCGGGACAAACAATGAGCAGTTCTTC. It yields the protein CASSLAGTNNEQFF.

The chain recombines TRBV27 with TRBJ1-5; no definite D call. Germline values: CDR1 MNHEY, CDR2 SMNVEV (reference sequence). Between the trimmed V and J ends, which lost 5 bases and 4 bases, there was a span of 12 bases. The length of the CDR3 is 14 residues. The CDR3 DNA is TGTGCCAGCAGTAGATCGGGTGAGAATCAGCCCCAGCATTTT. It translates to CASSRSGENQPQHF.

The chain couples TRBV10-3 to TRBJ1-4, with a tentative D call TRBD1 (6 bases). Germline V CDR1 and CDR2: ENHRY, SYGVKD. There are 14 residues in the CDR3. V lost 10 bases, J lost 1 base, and 13 bases lay in between. CDR3 nucleotide sequence: TGTGCCACCGGAGAGGGGGAAACTAATGAAAAACTGTTTTTT. Its protein product is CATGEGETNEKLFF.

The chain is built from TRBV19 and TRBJ1-1; maybe TRBD1 (6 bases). Germline lookup yields CDR1 LNHDA and CDR2 SQIVND (reference sequence). Trimming removed 1 base from V and 5 bases from J, with 11 bases in between. This CDR3 has 14 residues. The DNA of the CDR3 is TGTGCCAGTAGTATAGGATCAGGGGTGACTGAAGCTTTCTTT. It yields the protein CASSIGSGVTEAFF.

This CDR3 reads CASSPRSSGRVRSEQFF. The CDR3 nucleotides are TGTGCCAGCAGCCCGCGTTCTAGCGGGAGGGTCCGTTCGGAGCAGTTCTTC. This chain uses TRBV3-1 (or the pseudogene TRBV3-2) with TRBJ2-1, with TRBD2 matching 12 bases. The ends lost 4 bases at V and 10 bases at J; junction bases unmatched: 14. Germline CDR1 and CDR2: LGHDT and YNNKEL (reference sequence). The CDR3 extends over 17 amino acids.

This clone turned up a few times. The chain carries TRBV24-1 and TRBJ1-1; D gene uncertain. Germline assignment: CDR1 KGHDR and CDR2 SFDVKD. Trimming took 5 bases from V and 0 from J, leaving 6 bases between them. The length of the CDR3 is 13 residues. Here the CDR3 reads CATSVGMNTEAFF. Written as DNA, the CDR3 is TGTGCCACCAGTGTCGGGATGAACACTGAAGCTTTCTTT.

The chain carries TRBV29-1 and TRBJ2-3, with D possibly being TRBD2 (6 bases). Per the germline V gene, CDR1 is SQVTM and CDR2 is ANQGSEA. The CDR3 runs 16 residues. Trimming removed 1 base at V and 3 bases at J, with 17 bases between. The CDR3 is CSVEGVSGGTTDTQYF. The DNA for the CDR3 is TGCAGCGTTGAAGGGGTCTCTGGCGGGACGACAGATACGCAGTATTTT.

The chain joins TRBV7-9 to TRBJ2-7; 7 bases agree with TRBD1. The CDR3 has 14 residues. CDR1 and CDR2 from the germline V gene are SEHNR and FQNEAQ (reference sequence). V shed 1 base, J shed 6 bases, and the junction held 6 bases outside the gene matches. The CDR3 DNA sequence: TGTGCCAGCAGCTTAGATTGGCAGGGGGTCGAGCAGTACTTC. Its translation is CASSLDWQGVEQYF.

This clone was seen a few times. The chain combines TRBV5-1 with TRBJ2-1, with 11 bases identical to TRBD2. The length of the CDR3 is 17 residues. J was trimmed by 13 bases and V by 0 bases; bases with no gene match: 15. Germline loops: CDR1 SGHRS, CDR2 YFSETQ. The CDR3 sequence: CASSLGGQGTSGQEQFF. CDR3 DNA sequence: TGCGCCAGCAGCTTGGGAGGTCAAGGGACTAGCGGCCAGGAACAGTTCTTC.

The chain combines TRBV7-2 with TRBJ2-4, with a possible D match to TRBD2 (5 bases). Trimming took off 5 bases at V and 4 bases at J, with 18 bases between the two ends. The CDR3 sequence is 16 residues long. Germline V gene sequence: CDR1 SGHTA, CDR2 FQGNSA. CDR3 bases: TGTGCCAGCAGCCCTGGACTTTTGCTGGGTAAAAACATTCAGTACTTC. Residues: CASSPGLLLGKNIQYF.

This clone was seen once. This chain joins TRBV11-1 and TRBJ1-1; maybe TRBD1 (5 bases). CDR3 length: 16 amino acids. V was cut by 3 bases and J by 0 bases, with 14 bases left in between. The V gene's germline CDR1 is SGHAT and CDR2 FQDESV (reference sequence). The CDR3 sequence is CASSFDGGLMNTEAFF. For the CDR3, the DNA is TGTGCCAGCAGCTTTGATGGGGGACTCATGAACACTGAAGCTTTCTTT.

The rearrangement uses TRBV12-5 and TRBJ2-1; D is ambiguous. The germline CDR1 and CDR2 sequences are LGHNT and FRNRAP. V was shortened by 2 bases and J by 7 bases, with 3 bases between the two germline ends. The CDR3 consists of 11 residues. CDR3 coding DNA: TGTGCTAGTGGTTTGTGGAATGAGCAGTTCTTC. Translated, it gives CASGLWNEQFF.

The chain employs TRBV29-1 and TRBJ1-5; 7 bases align to TRBD1. J was trimmed by 2 bases and V by 7 bases; bases with no gene match: 5. The length of the CDR3 is 13 residues. In germline, CDR1 is SQVTM, CDR2 ANQGSEA. The CDR3 region is CSAQGVGNQPQHF. CDR3 sequence (DNA): TGCAGCGCGCAGGGGGTGGGCAATCAGCCCCAGCATTTT.

The chain uses TRBV6-1 and TRBJ2-1, with 12 nucleotides matching TRBD2. CDR1 MNHNS and CDR2 SASEGT come from the germline V gene. The V segment lost 4 bases and the J segment 7 bases; nucleotides outside the gene matches: 8. The CDR3 covers 16 residues. The CDR3 DNA reads TGTGCCAGCAGTGCGCTAGCGGGAGGGCTAAGGAATGAGCAGTTCTTC. Translation: CASSALAGGLRNEQFF.

J is TRBJ2-2 and V is TRBV10-3; D not resolved. V lost 2 bases, J lost 4 bases, and 8 bases lay in between. Germline V gene sequence: CDR1 ENHRY, CDR2 SYGVKD. This CDR3 is built from 14 residues. The CDR3 here is CAISEGARTGELFF. The CDR3 region has the DNA TGTGCCATCAGTGAGGGAGCGCGCACCGGGGAGCTGTTTTTT.

This clone was counted a single time. The chain links TRBV7-6 to TRBJ2-1, with D perhaps TRBD1 or TRBD2 (5 bases each). The CDR3 has 14 residues. V dropped 5 bases and J dropped 4 bases, with 12 bases sitting between them. Per germline, CDR1 SGHVS and CDR2 FNYEAQ. This CDR3 reads CASSGDGPYNEQFF. CDR3 coding DNA: TGTGCCAGCAGCGGGGACGGACCGTACAATGAGCAGTTCTTC. Filled out from reference TRBV7-6 and TRBJ2-1, the complete variable domain reads GAGVSQSPRYKVTKRGQDVALRCDPISGHVSLYWYRQALGQGPEFLTYFNYEAQQDKSGLPNDRFSAERPEGSISTLTIQRTEQRDSAMYRCASSGDGPYNEQFFGPGTRLTVL.

The chain couples TRBV30 to TRBJ2-1; 9 bases are shared with TRBD2. The germline CDR1 and CDR2 sequences are GTSNPN and SVGIG (reference sequence). The CDR3 length is 17 residues. V lost 4 bases and J lost 2; bases outside the gene matches: 12. CDR3 loop: CAWTDSGSPEAYNEQFF. The CDR3 DNA reads TGTGCCTGGACGGATAGCGGGAGCCCTGAGGCCTACAATGAGCAGTTCTTC.

The V call is TRBV3-1 (or the pseudogene TRBV3-2), the J call TRBJ2-3; 8 bases fit TRBD2. This CDR3 contains 15 residues. In germline, CDR1 is LGHDT, CDR2 YNNKEL (reference sequence). V lost 1 base, J lost 3 bases, and 3 bases stayed unmatched. CDR3 coding DNA: TGTGCCAGCAGCCAAGCCGGGAGGGCTACAGATACGCAGTATTTT. Translating gives CASSQAGRATDTQYF.